These T cell receptor beta chains were read from a single sample in a study of radiotherapy plus CTLA-4 blockade in lung cancer. Using immunoSEQ multiplex PCR, the repertoire was profiled, and TCRdb retains in-frame clones only, with some absent. The sample lists over 70,000 clones; approximately 84% were seen once. Sequences were derived from peripheral blood, sampled from a patient treated with radiotherapy plus ipilimumab. The source of these receptors is a human donor with non-small cell lung cancer who had a partial response to radiotherapy plus ipilimumab. Each CDR3 is given with its conserved first and last residue. The D gene is left open where the match is weak. Not all rows give a size; the values are once, few, many and, for expanded clones, a class.

NA	TRBJ1-1	TRBV5-5	NA	CASSLTAMNTEAFF	TGTGCCAGCAGCTTGACAGCCATGAACACTGAAGCTTTCTTT
NA	TRBJ1-4	TRBV9	NA	CASSPRIVTDEKLFF	TGTGCCAGCAGCCCCCGAATAGTCACAGACGAAAAACTGTTTTTT
few	TRBJ1-2	TRBV28	NA	CASIPGYPIGGYTF	TGTGCCAGCATCCCGGGATACCCTATCGGGGGCTACACCTTC
NA	TRBJ1-2	TRBV28	TRBD1	CASRLAGGGYTF	TGTGCCAGCAGGTTAGCAGGGGGCGGCTACACCTTC
NA	TRBJ2-3	TRBV30	NA	CAWARLSTSTDTQYF	TGTGCCTGGGCTAGGCTATCGACGAGCACAGATACGCAGTATTTT
NA	TRBJ1-5	TRBV29-1	TRBD1	CSVVLGQGNFNQPQHF	TGCAGCGTTGTATTGGGACAGGGAAATTTCAATCAGCCCCAGCATTTT
NA	TRBJ2-7	TRBV28	NA	CASSLSSWPAGEQYF	TGTGCCAGCAGTTTATCGTCGTGGCCAGCGGGCGAGCAGTACTTC
NA	TRBJ2-1	TRBV30	TRBD2	CAWNRLAPYNEQFF	TGTGCCTGGAACCGACTAGCCCCCTACAATGAGCAGTTCTTC
NA	TRBJ2-1	TRBV5-4	NA	CASSPPLNEQFF	TGTGCCAGCAGCCCCCCCTTGAATGAGCAGTTCTTC
once	TRBJ2-3	TRBV4-1	TRBD2	CASSQKDYGSGSFGDTQYF	TGCGCCAGCAGCCAAAAAGATTATGGCAGCGGGAGTTTCGGAGATACGCAGTATTTT
NA	TRBJ1-1	TRBV11-2	NA	CASQRQGQILMNTEAFF	TGTGCCAGCCAAAGACAAGGACAGATCCTCATGAACACTGAAGCTTTCTTT
once	TRBJ1-2	TRBV7-9	TRBD1	CASSLPTQGGGYTF	TGTGCCAGCAGCTTACCGACGCAGGGGGGTGGCTACACCTTC
NA	TRBJ2-2	TRBV11-2	NA	CASSSPEGHRNTGELFF	TGTGCCAGCAGCTCCCCCGAGGGACATAGGAACACCGGGGAGCTGTTTTTT
few	TRBJ2-2	TRBV10-3	NA	CAISLRENTGELFF	TGTGCCATCAGTCTCCGGGAAAACACCGGGGAGCTGTTTTTT
NA	TRBJ2-4	TRBV19	TRBD1	CASRRLRTGGRDIQYF	TGTGCCAGTAGACGCCTCCGGACAGGGGGCCGGGACATTCAGTACTTC
NA	TRBJ1-5	TRBV19	NA	CASRAEDSNQPQHF	TGTGCCAGTAGAGCGGAAGATAGCAATCAGCCCCAGCATTTT
once	TRBJ2-3	TRBV12-5	TRBD2	CASGGLAGEDTQYF	TGTGCTAGTGGGGGACTAGCGGGAGAAGATACGCAGTATTTT
NA	TRBJ2-7	TRBV28	NA	CASSFPGEIREQYF	TGTGCCAGCAGTTTCCCCGGGGAAATACGCGAGCAGTACTTC
NA	TRBJ2-1	TRBV4-3	NA	CASSQGPSSYNEQFF	TGCGCCAGCAGCCAAGGCCCCAGCTCCTACAATGAGCAGTTCTTC
once	TRBJ2-7	TRBV19	TRBD2	CASSTYPVGLAGLNEQYF	TGTGCCAGTAGTACATACCCGGTAGGACTAGCGGGTTTGAACGAGCAGTACTTC
NA	TRBJ2-1	TRBV21-1	NA	CASSKVLEAGVYNEQFF	TGTGCCAGCAGCAAAGTTCTAGAAGCAGGGGTCTACAATGAGCAGTTCTTC
few	TRBJ2-3	TRBV2	NA	CASPKDEASPDTQYF	TGTGCCAGCCCCAAGGATGAGGCTTCCCCAGATACGCAGTATTTT
NA	TRBJ1-1	TRBV27	TRBD1	CASKGQGPTEAFF	TGTGCCAGCAAGGGACAGGGGCCAACTGAAGCTTTCTTT
NA	TRBJ2-3	TRBV15	TRBD2	CATSKGLTSGTTDTQYF	TGTGCCACCAGCAAGGGACTGACTAGCGGGACCACAGATACGCAGTATTTT
NA	TRBJ1-2	TRBV28	NA	CASSNYGRGANYGYTF	TGTGCCAGCAGCAACTACGGACGGGGAGCTAACTATGGCTACACCTTC
NA	TRBJ2-1	TRBV6-6	TRBD2	CASRRTLAGGSGEQFF	TGTGCCAGCAGACGAACTTTAGCGGGAGGGTCGGGTGAGCAGTTCTTC
NA	TRBJ1-1	TRBV7-2	TRBD1	CASSLGRQGLEAFF	TGTGCCAGCAGCCTCGGAAGACAGGGGTTAGAAGCTTTCTTT
NA	TRBJ1-4	TRBV5-6	NA	CASSSGTGDAKLFF	TGTGCCAGCAGCTCTGGGACTGGAGATGCAAAACTGTTTTTT
NA	TRBJ2-1	TRBV11-3	TRBD2	CASSLDQLAGVNEQFF	TGTGCCAGCAGCTTAGATCAGCTAGCGGGAGTCAATGAGCAGTTCTTC
NA	TRBJ1-1	TRBV18	TRBD1	CASSLSDRGNTEAFF	TGTGCCAGCTCACTCTCAGACAGGGGGAACACTGAAGCTTTCTTT
NA	TRBJ2-4	TRBV6-1	TRBD1	CASSEGAGGGWNIQYF	TGTGCCAGCAGTGAAGGGGCAGGGGGCGGGTGGAACATTCAGTACTTC
NA	TRBJ2-5	TRBV5-1	TRBD2	CASSFRTSGRGETQYF	TGCGCCAGCAGCTTCCGCACTAGCGGGAGGGGAGAGACCCAGTACTTC
NA	TRBJ1-1	TRBV28	NA	CASSFPSGGNTEAFF	TGTGCCAGCAGTTTCCCTTCGGGGGGGAACACTGAAGCTTTCTTT
NA	TRBJ1-6	TRBV13	NA	CASSLGQADSNSPLHF	TGTGCCAGCAGCTTAGGACAGGCGGATTCCAATTCACCCCTCCACTTT
NA	TRBJ2-1	TRBV5-8	NA	CASSLVGGSRNEQFF	TGTGCCAGCAGCTTGGTAGGTGGGAGTAGGAATGAGCAGTTCTTC
once	TRBJ2-5	TRBV5-1	TRBD2	CASSSTSGKETQYF	TGCGCCAGCAGCTCAACTAGCGGGAAAGAGACCCAGTACTTC
NA	TRBJ2-3	TRBV19	TRBD2	CASSPVAGGYRTDTQYF	TGTGCCAGTAGCCCAGTAGCGGGAGGTTATCGGACAGATACGCAGTATTTT
NA	TRBJ1-4	TRBV6-5	NA	CASSYNRNEKLFF	TGTGCCAGCAGTTATAACAGGAATGAAAAACTGTTTTTT
NA	TRBJ2-7	TRBV18	TRBD1	CASSSGQGYIYEQYF	TGTGCCAGCTCATCCGGACAGGGGTATATCTACGAGCAGTACTTC
NA	TRBJ1-2	TRBV18	NA	CASSPEGSYGYTF	TGTGCCAGCTCACCGGAGGGTTCTTATGGCTACACCTTC
NA	TRBJ1-2	TRBV9	NA	CASSYARGGSYGYTF	TGTGCCAGCAGCTACGCCCGGGGGGGGAGCTATGGCTACACCTTC
NA	TRBJ2-5	TRBV4-2	NA	CASSQPSGEETQYF	TGTGCCAGCAGCCAACCGTCCGGGGAAGAGACCCAGTACTTC
NA	TRBJ1-6	TRBV21-1	NA	CASITGSSYNSPLHF	TGTGCCAGCATTACAGGGAGCTCCTATAATTCACCCCTCCACTTT
NA	TRBJ2-3	TRBV12-5	NA	CASGLGTVTDTQYF	TGTGCTAGTGGTTTGGGGACAGTCACAGATACGCAGTATTTT
few	TRBJ1-5	TRBV7-9	TRBD1	CASSSAGTDHNQPQHF	TGTGCCAGCAGCTCCGCAGGGACAGACCACAATCAGCCCCAGCATTTT
NA	TRBJ1-2	TRBV6-5	NA	CATKELFAGYTF	TGTGCCACCAAGGAACTATTTGCGGGCTACACCTTC
NA	TRBJ2-7	TRBV6-1	TRBD1	CASSEAGTGSSYEQYF	TGTGCCAGCAGTGAAGCGGGGACAGGGAGTTCCTACGAGCAGTACTTC
NA	TRBJ2-1	TRBV10-2	TRBD2	CASRQWTSGNEQFF	TGCGCCAGCAGACAATGGACTAGCGGCAATGAGCAGTTCTTC
NA	TRBJ1-1	TRBV7-2	NA	CASSFRGHAFF	TGTGCCAGCAGCTTCAGGGGTCATGCTTTCTTT
few	TRBJ1-1	TRBV19	TRBD1	CASSEDRGTTKNTEAFF	TGTGCCAGTAGTGAGGACAGGGGGACTACTAAGAACACTGAAGCTTTCTTT
NA	TRBJ2-3	TRBV11-2	TRBD2	CASSYRLAVTDTQYF	TGTGCCAGCAGCTATCGACTAGCGGTAACAGATACGCAGTATTTT
NA	TRBJ2-7	TRBV19	NA	CASRVSRYYEQYF	TGTGCCAGTAGGGTGAGCAGGTACTACGAGCAGTACTTC
NA	TRBJ2-1	TRBV25-1	NA	CASMSSGASYNEQFF	TGTGCCAGCATGTCCAGCGGAGCCTCCTACAATGAGCAGTTCTTC
NA	TRBJ1-1	TRBV6-5	NA	CASSYGTWGTEAFF	TGTGCCAGCAGTTACGGGACTTGGGGCACTGAAGCTTTCTTT
NA	TRBJ1-1	TRBV7-2	NA	CASSFPRSNTEAFF	TGTGCCAGCAGCTTTCCCAGGTCTAACACTGAAGCTTTCTTT
NA	TRBJ1-2	TRBV28	NA	CASSPGGLDTF	TGTGCCAGCAGCCCCGGGGGGCTGGACACCTTC
NA	TRBJ1-1	TRBV7-3	NA	CASSRSPGGSTEAFF	TGTGCCAGCAGCCGATCTCCGGGGGGAAGCACTGAAGCTTTCTTT
NA	TRBJ1-2	TRBV5-4	NA	CASSSPGVGYGYTF	TGTGCCAGCAGCTCGCCCGGGGTGGGCTATGGCTACACCTTC
NA	TRBJ1-2	TRBV19	NA	CASSMTVTYGYTF	TGTGCCAGTAGTATGACAGTCACCTATGGCTACACCTTC
NA	TRBJ2-2	TRBV5-4	NA	CASSGQGRDAGELFF	TGTGCCAGCAGCGGCCAGGGGAGGGACGCCGGGGAGCTGTTTTTT